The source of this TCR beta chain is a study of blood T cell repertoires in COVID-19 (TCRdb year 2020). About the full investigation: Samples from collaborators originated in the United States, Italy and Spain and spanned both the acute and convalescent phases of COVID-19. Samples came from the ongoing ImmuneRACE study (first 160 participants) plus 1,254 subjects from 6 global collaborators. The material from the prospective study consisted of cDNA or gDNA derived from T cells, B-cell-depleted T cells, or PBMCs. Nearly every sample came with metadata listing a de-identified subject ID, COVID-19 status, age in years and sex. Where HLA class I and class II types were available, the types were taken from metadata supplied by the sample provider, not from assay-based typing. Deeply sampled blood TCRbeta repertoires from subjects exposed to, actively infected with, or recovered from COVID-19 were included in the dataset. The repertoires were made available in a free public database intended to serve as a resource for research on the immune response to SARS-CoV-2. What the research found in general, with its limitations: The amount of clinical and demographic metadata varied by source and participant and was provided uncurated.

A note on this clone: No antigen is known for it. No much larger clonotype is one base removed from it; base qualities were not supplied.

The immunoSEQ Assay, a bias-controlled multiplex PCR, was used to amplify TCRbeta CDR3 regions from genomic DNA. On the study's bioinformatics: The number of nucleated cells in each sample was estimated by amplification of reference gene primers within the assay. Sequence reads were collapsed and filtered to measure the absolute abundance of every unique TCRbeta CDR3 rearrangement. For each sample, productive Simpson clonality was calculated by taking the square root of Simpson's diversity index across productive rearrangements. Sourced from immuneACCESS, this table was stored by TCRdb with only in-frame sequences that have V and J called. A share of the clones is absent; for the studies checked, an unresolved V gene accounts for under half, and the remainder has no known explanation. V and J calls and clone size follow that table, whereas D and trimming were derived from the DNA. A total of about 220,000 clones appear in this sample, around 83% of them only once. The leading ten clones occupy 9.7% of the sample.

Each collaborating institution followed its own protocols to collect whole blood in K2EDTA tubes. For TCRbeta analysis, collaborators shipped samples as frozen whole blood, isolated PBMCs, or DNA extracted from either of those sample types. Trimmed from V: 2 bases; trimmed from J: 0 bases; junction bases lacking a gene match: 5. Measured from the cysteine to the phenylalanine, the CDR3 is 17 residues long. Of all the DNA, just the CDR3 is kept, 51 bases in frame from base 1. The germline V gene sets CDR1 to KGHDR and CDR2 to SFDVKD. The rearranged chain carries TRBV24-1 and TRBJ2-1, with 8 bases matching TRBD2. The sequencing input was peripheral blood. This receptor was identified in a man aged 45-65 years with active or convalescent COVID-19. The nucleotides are TGTGCCACCAGTGATTCTAGCGGGCAGAGCTCCTACAATGAGCAGTTCTTC. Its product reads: CATSDSSGQSSYNEQFF.